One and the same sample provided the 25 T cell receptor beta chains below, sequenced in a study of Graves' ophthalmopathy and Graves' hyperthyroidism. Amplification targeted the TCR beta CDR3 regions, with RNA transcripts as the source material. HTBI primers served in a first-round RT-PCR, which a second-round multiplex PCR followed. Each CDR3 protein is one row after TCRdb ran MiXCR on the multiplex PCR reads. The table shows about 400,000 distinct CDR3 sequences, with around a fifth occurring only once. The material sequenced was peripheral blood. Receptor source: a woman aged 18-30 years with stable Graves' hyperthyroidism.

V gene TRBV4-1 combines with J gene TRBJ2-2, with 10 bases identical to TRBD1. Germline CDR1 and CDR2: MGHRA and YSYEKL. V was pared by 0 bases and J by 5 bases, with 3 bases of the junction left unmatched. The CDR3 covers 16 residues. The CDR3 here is CASSQEWTGGTGELFF. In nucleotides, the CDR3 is TGCGCCAGCAGCCAAGAATGGACAGGGGGGACCGGGGAGCTGTTTTTT.

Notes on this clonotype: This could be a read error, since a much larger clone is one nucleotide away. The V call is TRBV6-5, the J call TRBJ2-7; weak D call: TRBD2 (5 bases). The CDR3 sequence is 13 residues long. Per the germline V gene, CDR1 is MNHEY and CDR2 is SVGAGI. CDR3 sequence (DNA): TGTGTCAGCAGTTACGAACGGGACTACGAGCAGTACTTC. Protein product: CVSSYERDYEQYF.

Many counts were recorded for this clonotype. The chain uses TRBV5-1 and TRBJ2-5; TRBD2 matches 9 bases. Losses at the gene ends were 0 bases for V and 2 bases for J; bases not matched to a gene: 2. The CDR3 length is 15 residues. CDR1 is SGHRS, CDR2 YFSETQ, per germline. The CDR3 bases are TGCGCCAGCAGCTTGGGTAGCGGGAGACAAGAGACCCAGTACTTC. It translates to CASSLGSGRQETQYF.

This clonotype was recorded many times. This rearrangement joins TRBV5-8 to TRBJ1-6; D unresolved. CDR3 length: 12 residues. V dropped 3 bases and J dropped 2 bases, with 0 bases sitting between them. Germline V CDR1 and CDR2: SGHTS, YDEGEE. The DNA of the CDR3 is TGTGCCAGCAGCTCCTATAATTCACCCCTCCACTTT. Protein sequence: CASSSYNSPLHF.

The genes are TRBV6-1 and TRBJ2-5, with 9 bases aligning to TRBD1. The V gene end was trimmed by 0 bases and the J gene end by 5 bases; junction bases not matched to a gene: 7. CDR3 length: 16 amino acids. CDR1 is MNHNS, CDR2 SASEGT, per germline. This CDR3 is CASSEASGQGPETQYF. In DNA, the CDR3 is TGTGCCAGCAGTGAAGCATCGGGACAGGGTCCGGAGACCCAGTACTTC.

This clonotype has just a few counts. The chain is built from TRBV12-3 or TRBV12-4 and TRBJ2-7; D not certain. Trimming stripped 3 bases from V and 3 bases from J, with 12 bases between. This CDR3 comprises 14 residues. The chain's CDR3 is CASSFDIPHYEQYF. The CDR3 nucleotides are TGTGCCAGCAGTTTTGACATACCACACTACGAGCAGTACTTC.

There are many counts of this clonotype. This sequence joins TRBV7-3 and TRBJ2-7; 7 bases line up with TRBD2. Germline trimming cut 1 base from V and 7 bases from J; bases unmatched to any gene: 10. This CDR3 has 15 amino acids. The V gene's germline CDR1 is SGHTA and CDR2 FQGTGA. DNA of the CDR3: TGTGCCAGCAGCTTAAGGGCTAGCGGTCTAGGGGAGCAGTACTTC. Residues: CASSLRASGLGEQYF.

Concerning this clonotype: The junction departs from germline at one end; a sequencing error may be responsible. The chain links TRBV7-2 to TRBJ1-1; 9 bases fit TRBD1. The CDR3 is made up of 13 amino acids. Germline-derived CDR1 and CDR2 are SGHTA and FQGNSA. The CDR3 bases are TGCGCCAGCAGCCCTTACAGGGGGCCTGAAGCTTTCTTT. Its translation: CASSPYRGPEAFF.

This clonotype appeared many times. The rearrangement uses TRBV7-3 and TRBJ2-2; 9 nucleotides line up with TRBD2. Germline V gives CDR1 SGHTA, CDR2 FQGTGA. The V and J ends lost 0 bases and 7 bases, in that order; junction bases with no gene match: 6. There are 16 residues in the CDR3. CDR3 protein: CASSLTRGLAGGELFF. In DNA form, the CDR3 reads TGTGCCAGCAGCTTAACGCGGGGACTAGCTGGCGGGGAGCTGTTTTTT.

The CDR3 DNA follows: TGTGCCAGCAGTTACTCACGTATTTCCACCGGGGAGCTGTTTTTT. Translation gives CASSYSRISTGELFF. The chain carries TRBV6-5 and TRBJ2-2, with D unclear. The germline V gene has CDR1 MNHEY and CDR2 SVGAGI. This CDR3 spans 15 amino acids. V gave up 0 bases and J gave up 4 bases, with 9 bases separating them.

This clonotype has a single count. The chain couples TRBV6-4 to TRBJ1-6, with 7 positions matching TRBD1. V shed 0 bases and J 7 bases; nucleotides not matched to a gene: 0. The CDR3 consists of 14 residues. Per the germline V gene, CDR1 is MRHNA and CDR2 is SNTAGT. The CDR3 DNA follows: TGTGCCAGCAGTGACTCAGGGGGCAATTCACCCCTCCACTTT. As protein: CASSDSGGNSPLHF.

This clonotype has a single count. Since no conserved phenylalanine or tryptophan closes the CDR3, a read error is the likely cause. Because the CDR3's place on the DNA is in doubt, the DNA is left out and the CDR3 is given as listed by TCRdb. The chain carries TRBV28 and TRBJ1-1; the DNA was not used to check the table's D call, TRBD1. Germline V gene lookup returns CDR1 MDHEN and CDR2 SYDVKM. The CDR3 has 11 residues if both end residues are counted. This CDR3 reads CASSFLSWGFL.

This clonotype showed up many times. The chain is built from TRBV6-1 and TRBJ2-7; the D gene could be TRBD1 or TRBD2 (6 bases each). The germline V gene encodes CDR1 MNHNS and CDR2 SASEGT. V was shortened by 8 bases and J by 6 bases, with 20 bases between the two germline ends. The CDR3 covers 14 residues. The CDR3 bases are TGTGCCAGCCGGGGGCCTAATTCGGGGCTCGAGCAGTACTTC. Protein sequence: CASRGPNSGLEQYF.

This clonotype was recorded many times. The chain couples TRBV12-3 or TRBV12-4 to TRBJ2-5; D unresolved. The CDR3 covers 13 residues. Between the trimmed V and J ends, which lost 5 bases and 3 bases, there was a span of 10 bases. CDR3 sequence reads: CASSPRTEETQYF. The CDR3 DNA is TGTGCCAGCAGTCCTCGGACGGAAGAGACCCAGTACTTC.

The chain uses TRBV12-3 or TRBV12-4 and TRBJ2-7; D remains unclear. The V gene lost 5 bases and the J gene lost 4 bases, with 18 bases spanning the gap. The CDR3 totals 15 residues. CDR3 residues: CASSAPGPSPYEQYF. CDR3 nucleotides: TGTGCCAGCAGTGCACCGGGCCCTTCGCCTTACGAGCAGTACTTC.

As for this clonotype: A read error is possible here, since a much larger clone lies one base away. In DNA, the CDR3 is TGCAGTGCTACTAGCGAACTTGACACCGGGGAGCTGTTGTTT. This gives the protein CSATSELDTGELLF. V usage is TRBV20-1 and J usage is TRBJ2-2, with D tentatively TRBD2 (6 bases). The germline CDR1 and CDR2 sequences are DFQATT and SNEGSKA (reference sequence). The CDR3 is 14 residues long.

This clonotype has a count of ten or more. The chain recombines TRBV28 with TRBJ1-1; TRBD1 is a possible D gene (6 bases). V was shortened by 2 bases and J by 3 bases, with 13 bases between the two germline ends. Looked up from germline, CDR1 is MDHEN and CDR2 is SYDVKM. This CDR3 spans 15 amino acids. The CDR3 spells CASSLGTGAYTEAFF. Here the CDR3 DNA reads TGTGCCAGCAGTTTAGGGACGGGGGCATACACTGAAGCTTTCTTT.

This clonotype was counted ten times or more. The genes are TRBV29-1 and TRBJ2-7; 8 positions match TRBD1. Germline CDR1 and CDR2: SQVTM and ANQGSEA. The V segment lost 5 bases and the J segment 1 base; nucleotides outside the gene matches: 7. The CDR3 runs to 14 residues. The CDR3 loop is CSVRTGTISYEQYF. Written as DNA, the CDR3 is TGCAGCGTTAGGACAGGGACGATATCCTACGAGCAGTACTTC.

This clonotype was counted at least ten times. Here the CDR3 DNA reads TGTGCCAGCAGCAAACCGGGACCCCAAGAGACCCAGTACTTC. It codes for CASSKPGPQETQYF. The V gene is TRBV11-1, the J gene TRBJ2-5, with D perhaps given as TRBD1 or TRBD2 (5 bases each). The CDR3 runs 14 residues. Trimming removed 5 bases from V and 1 base from J, with 11 bases in between. Germline CDR1 is SGHAT and CDR2 is FQDESV (reference sequence).

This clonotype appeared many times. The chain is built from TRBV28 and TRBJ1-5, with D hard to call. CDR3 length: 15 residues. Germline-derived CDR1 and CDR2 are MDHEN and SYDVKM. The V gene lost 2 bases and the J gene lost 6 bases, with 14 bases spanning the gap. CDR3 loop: CASSLVPEVSQPQHF. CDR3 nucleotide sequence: TGTGCCAGCAGTTTAGTGCCGGAAGTGAGTCAGCCCCAGCATTTT.

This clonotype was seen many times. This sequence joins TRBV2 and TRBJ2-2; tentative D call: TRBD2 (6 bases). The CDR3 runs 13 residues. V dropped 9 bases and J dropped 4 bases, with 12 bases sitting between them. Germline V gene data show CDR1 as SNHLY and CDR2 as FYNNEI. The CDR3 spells CASRGLPTGELFF. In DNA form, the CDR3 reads TGTGCCAGTAGGGGACTCCCCACCGGGGAGCTGTTTTTT.

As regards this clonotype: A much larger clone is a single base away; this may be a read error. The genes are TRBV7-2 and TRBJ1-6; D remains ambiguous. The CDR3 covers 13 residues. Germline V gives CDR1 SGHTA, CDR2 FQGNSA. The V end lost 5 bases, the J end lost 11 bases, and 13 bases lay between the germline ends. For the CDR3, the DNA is TGTGCCAGCAGCCCCAGTGAGAATGCACCCCTCCACTTT. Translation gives CASSPSENAPLHF.

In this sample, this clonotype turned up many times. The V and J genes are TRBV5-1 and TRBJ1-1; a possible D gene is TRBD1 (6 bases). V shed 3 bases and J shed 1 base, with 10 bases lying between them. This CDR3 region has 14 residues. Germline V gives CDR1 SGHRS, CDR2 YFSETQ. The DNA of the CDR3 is TGCGCCAGCAGCTCCGGGACACAGAACACTGAAGCTTTCTTT. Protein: CASSSGTQNTEAFF.

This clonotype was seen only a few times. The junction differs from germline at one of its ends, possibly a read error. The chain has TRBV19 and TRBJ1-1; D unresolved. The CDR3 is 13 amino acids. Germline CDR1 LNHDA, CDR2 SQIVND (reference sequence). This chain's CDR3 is CSSSIGVNTEAFF. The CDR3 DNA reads TGTTCCAGTAGTATTGGGGTGAACACTGAAGCTTTCTTT.

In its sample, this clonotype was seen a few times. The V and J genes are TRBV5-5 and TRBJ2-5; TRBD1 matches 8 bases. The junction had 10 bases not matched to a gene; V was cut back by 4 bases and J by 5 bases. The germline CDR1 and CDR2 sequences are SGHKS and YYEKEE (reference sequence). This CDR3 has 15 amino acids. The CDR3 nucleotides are TGTGCCAGCAGCCCTGGACAGGGCCTTGTTGAGACCCAGTACTTC. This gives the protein CASSPGQGLVETQYF.